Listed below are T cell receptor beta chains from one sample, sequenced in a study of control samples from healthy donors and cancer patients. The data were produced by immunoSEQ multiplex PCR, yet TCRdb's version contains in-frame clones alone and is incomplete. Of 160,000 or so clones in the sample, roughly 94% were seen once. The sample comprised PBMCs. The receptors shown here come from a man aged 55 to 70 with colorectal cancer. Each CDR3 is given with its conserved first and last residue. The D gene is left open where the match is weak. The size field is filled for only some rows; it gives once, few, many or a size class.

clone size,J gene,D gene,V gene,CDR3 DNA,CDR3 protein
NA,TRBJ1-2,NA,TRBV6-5,TGTGCCAGCAGTCAACTCGGTGGCTACACCTTC,CASSQLGGYTF
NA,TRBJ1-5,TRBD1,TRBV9,TGTGCCAGCAGTGAAAAACGGACAGGGTACCTCCGGACGAATAGCAATCAGCCCCAGCATTTT,CASSEKRTGYLRTNSNQPQHF
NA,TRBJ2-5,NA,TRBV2,TGTGCCAGCACCAGCCTAGGGGTGGCAGAGACCCAGTACTTC,CASTSLGVAETQYF
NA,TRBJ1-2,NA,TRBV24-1,TGTGCCACCAGTGATTTGTCGGATTATGGCTACACCTTC,CATSDLSDYGYTF
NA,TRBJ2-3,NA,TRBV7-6,TGTGCCAGCAGCTTAGGGAGGGGGGATACGCAGTATTTT,CASSLGRGDTQYF
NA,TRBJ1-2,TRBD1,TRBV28,TGTGCCAGCAGCTCCTTCGGGACAGGATCTCCCTATGGCTACACCTTC,CASSSFGTGSPYGYTF
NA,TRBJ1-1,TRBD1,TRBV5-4,TGTGCCAGCAGCACGTACCGACAGGGGGCGAACACTGAAGCTTTCTTT,CASSTYRQGANTEAFF
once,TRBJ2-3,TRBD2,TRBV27,TGTGCCAGCAGTTTATATTCGCGGGGGGGCCAGGATACGCAGTATTTT,CASSLYSRGGQDTQYF
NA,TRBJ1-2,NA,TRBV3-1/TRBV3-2,TGTGCCAGCAGCCAATCAGGCACCGCTAACTATGGCTACACCTTC,CASSQSGTANYGYTF
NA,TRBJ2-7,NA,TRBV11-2,TGTACCAGCAGCTCGGCTTTGAAGCAGTACTTC,CTSSSALKQYF
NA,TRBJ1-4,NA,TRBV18,TGTGCCAGCTCACCCGGGACGGCCGCAACTAATGAAAAACTGTTTTTT,CASSPGTAATNEKLFF
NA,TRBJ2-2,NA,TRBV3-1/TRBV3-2,TGTGCCAGCAGCCAAGATCAAGGGGGTGGCACCGGGGAGCTGTTTTTT,CASSQDQGGGTGELFF
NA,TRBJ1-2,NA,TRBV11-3,TGTGCGAGGGGTGTGACGGAGGCTAACTATGGCTACACCTTC,CARGVTEANYGYTF
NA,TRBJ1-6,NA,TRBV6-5,TGTGCCAGCGGGTGGAATAATTCACCCCTCCACTTT,CASGWNNSPLHF
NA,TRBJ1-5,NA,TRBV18,TGTGCCAGCTCATCTACGAGTAATGGCAATCAGCCCCAGCATTTT,CASSSTSNGNQPQHF
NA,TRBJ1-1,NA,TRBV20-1,TGCAGTGCTAGTTGGGGGGGGGACACTGAAGCTTTCTTT,CSASWGGDTEAFF
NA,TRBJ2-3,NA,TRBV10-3,TGTGCCATCAGTGAAAGGGCCACAGATACGCAGTATTTT,CAISERATDTQYF
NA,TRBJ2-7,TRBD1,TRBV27,TGTGCCAGCAGTGCCGGGACAGGGGCATACGAGCAGTACTTC,CASSAGTGAYEQYF
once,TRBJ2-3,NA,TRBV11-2,TGTGCCAGCAGCTTAGATTCCGTTCCAGATACGCAGTATTTT,CASSLDSVPDTQYF
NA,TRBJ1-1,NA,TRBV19,TGTGCCAGTAGTTGGGACTTTGGGGAGACTGAAGCTTTCTTT,CASSWDFGETEAFF
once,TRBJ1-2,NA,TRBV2,TGTGCCAGCAGCCCTTCAGGGGTAGGTGGCTACACCTTC,CASSPSGVGGYTF
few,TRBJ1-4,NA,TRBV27,TGTGCCAGCAGTTCACTGGGTGAACTGTTTTTT,CASSSLGELFF
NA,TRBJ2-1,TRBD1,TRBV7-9,TGTGCCAGCAGCTTAGAGGGGGCCAGGGGGCTTGAGCAGTTCTTC,CASSLEGARGLEQFF
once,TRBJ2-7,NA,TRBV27,TGTGCCAGCAGGGGCTTAGGGGGAGAGCAGTACTTC,CASRGLGGEQYF
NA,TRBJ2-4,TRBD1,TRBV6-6,TGTGCCAGCAGGTTCCTCGAACAGGGGATAAACATTCAGTACTTC,CASRFLEQGINIQYF
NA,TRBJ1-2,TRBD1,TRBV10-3,TGTGCCTCACGACCCGGGACAGGGGACAACTATGGCTACACCTTC,CASRPGTGDNYGYTF